This T cell receptor beta chain was captured by sequencing in a study of technical replicates of blood from a few donors. Repertoires were generated with immunoSEQ multiplex PCR, while TCRdb's copy carries only in-frame clones and drops some. The sample has about 70,000 clones, just under 95% seen once. The J segment lost 1 base and the V segment lost 4 bases, leaving 12 bases of the junction unmatched. CDR1 is MGHRA and CDR2 is YSYEKL in the germline V gene. The CDR3 consists of 21 residues. This TCR was recovered from a human donor in good health. This sequence joins TRBV4-1 and TRBJ2-2; 16 bases fit TRBD2. Sequences were obtained from T cells isolated from PBMCs. The CDR3 DNA follows: TGCGCCAGCAGCCGTTTACAGGGGGGACTAGCGGGAGGGAAGAACACCGGGGAGCTGTTTTTT. It codes for CASSRLQGGLAGGKNTGELFF.